Below, 27 T cell receptor beta chains from the same sample are listed, as sequenced in a study of T cells in Graves' hyperthyroidism and ophthalmopathy (dated by TCRdb to about 2019). The method was multiplex PCR. The listed sequencing device is Illumina HiSeq 2000. The TCR beta CDR3 regions were amplified from the RNA transcripts. A first-round RT-PCR of the TCR CDR3 used the HTBI primer set with the Qiagen OneStep RT-PCR kit. TCRdb reprocessing: public reads trimmed at Q25 with fastp, clones called with MiXCR, in-frame beta chains kept. All rows with the same CDR3 protein become a single entry with the most common DNA and genes. Across this sample there are about 520,000 distinct CDR3 sequences, with approximately 25% seen only once. The ten largest account for 11% of the sample. The sequencing input was blood. Source of these receptors: a woman aged 30 to 39 with Graves' ophthalmopathy.

The rearrangement uses TRBV27 and TRBJ2-7; D may match TRBD1 or TRBD2 (5 bases each). Germline assignment: CDR1 MNHEY and CDR2 SMNVEV (reference sequence). This CDR3 is 15 amino acids long. Trimming pared 2 bases from V and 3 bases from J, leaving 14 bases between. CDR3 coding DNA: TGTGCCAGCAGTTTAGGGGGTGCTCCGAACTACGAGCAGTACTTC. It is translated as CASSLGGAPNYEQYF.

This clonotype was counted at least ten times. The chain combines TRBV6-1 with TRBJ1-1, with TRBD1 matching 7 bases. Trimming cost V 2 bases and J 3 bases; bases outside gene matches: 3. The CDR3 is made up of 14 amino acids. CDR1 is MNHNS and CDR2 is SASEGT in the germline V gene. CDR3 residues: CASSEPGGYTEAFF. The CDR3 nucleotides read TGTGCCAGCAGTGAACCAGGGGGGTACACTGAAGCTTTCTTT.

This clonotype was recorded many times. This chain links TRBV12-3 or TRBV12-4 with TRBJ1-5; no reliable D call. The CDR3 contains 17 residues. The germline V and J ends were trimmed by 0 bases and 6 bases, with 18 bases remaining between them. The CDR3 region is CASSLAVSGSVGQPQHF. CDR3 nucleotide sequence: TGTGCCAGCAGTTTAGCGGTTTCGGGGAGCGTCGGTCAGCCCCAGCATTTT.

Regarding this clonotype: This may come from a read error, since a much larger clone is one base off. The chain is built from TRBV11-2 and TRBJ2-6; TRBD1 is a possible D gene (5 bases). The germline V gene encodes CDR1 SGHAT and CDR2 FQNNGV. CDR3 length: 15 residues. CDR3 nucleotides: TGTGCCAGCAGCTTTTTGGGAACTGGGGCCAACGTCATGACTTTC. Translating it yields CASSFLGTGANVMTF.

J is TRBJ1-2 and V is TRBV19; 7 bases match TRBD1. In germline, CDR1 is LNHDA, CDR2 SQIVND (reference sequence). This CDR3 region has 14 residues. Unmatched junction bases numbered 12, after V lost 7 bases and J lost 7 bases. The DNA of the CDR3 is TGTGCCAGTACCTTTCGGGACAGATCGGGTGGCTACACCTTC. Translation gives CASTFRDRSGGYTF.

This clonotype has a count of ten or more. The chain joins TRBV6-2 or TRBV6-3 to TRBJ2-5, with 14 positions matching TRBD2. Per germline, CDR1 MNHEY and CDR2 SVGEGT. CDR3 size: 18 residues. V was pared by 6 bases and J by 0 bases, with 9 bases of the junction left unmatched. CDR3 in DNA: TGTGCCAGCAGCCTTGGACTAGCGGGGGGTACGTACCAAGAGACCCAGTACTTC. Its translation is CASSLGLAGGTYQETQYF.

This clonotype was observed once. One base away lies a much larger clone, so this may be a sequencing read error. The CDR3 carries no conserved terminal phenylalanine or tryptophan, so it likely arises from a read error. V gene TRBV20-1 combines with J gene TRBJ1-1; D gene ambiguous. The CDR3 extends over 14 amino acids. Between the trimmed V and J ends, which lost 1 base and 5 bases, there was a span of 14 bases. Germline-derived CDR1 and CDR2 are DFQATT and SNEGSKA (reference sequence). CDR3 sequence reads: CSARGDDHTTEAFY. CDR3 DNA sequence: TGCAGTGCTAGAGGTGACGACCATACAACTGAAGCTTTCTAT.

This clonotype was counted many times. The chain recombines TRBV10-2 with TRBJ1-1; TRBD1 matches at 9 bases. Trimming at V came to 1 base and at J to 0 bases, leaving 6 bases not matched to a gene. In germline, CDR1 is WSHSY, CDR2 SAAADI. The CDR3 length is 17 residues. The CDR3: CASSELTGGSLNTEAFF. CDR3 DNA: TGCGCCAGCAGTGAGTTGACAGGGGGAAGTTTGAACACTGAAGCTTTCTTT.

This chain joins TRBV5-1 and TRBJ2-7, with 7 bases lining up with TRBD2. The germline CDR1 and CDR2 sequences are SGHRS and YFSETQ. The CDR3 has 13 residues. V lost 4 bases to trimming and J lost 3 bases; unmatched junction nucleotides: 4. CDR3 nucleotide sequence: TGCGCCAGCAGCCGGGACTACTACTACGAGCAGTACTTC. It is translated as CASSRDYYYEQYF.

The chain joins TRBV6-1 to TRBJ2-5, with D possibly TRBD2 on 7 matching bases. The germline CDR1 and CDR2 sequences are MNHNS and SASEGT. The CDR3 totals 14 residues. The ends were cut back, 6 bases at V and 5 bases at J, with 16 bases in the middle. The CDR3 nucleotides read TGTGCCAGCAGGGGAGGGGGAACAATGGAGACCCAGTACTTC. Residues: CASRGGGTMETQYF.

The chain has TRBV27 and TRBJ1-5; the D is unclear. Germline V gene lookup returns CDR1 MNHEY and CDR2 SMNVEV (reference sequence). Trimming cost V 3 bases and J 1 base, with 7 bases left between them. The CDR3 totals 14 residues. The CDR3 loop reads CASSFLDSNQPQHF. CDR3 coding DNA: TGTGCCAGCAGTTTCTTGGACAGCAATCAGCCCCAGCATTTT.

This clonotype was seen a few times. The J gene is TRBJ1-1, the V gene TRBV11-2, with 7 bases aligning to TRBD1. Germline-derived CDR1 and CDR2 are SGHAT and FQNNGV. V lost 5 bases, J lost 4 bases, and 10 bases stayed unmatched. This CDR3 is 15 amino acids long. The CDR3 loop is CASSPHRGVSTEAFF. The CDR3 nucleotides read TGTGCCAGCAGCCCTCACAGGGGAGTGAGCACTGAAGCTTTCTTT.

This clonotype was counted only a few times. Germline and junction disagree at one end, which may indicate a read error. The V gene is TRBV6-2 or TRBV6-3, the J gene TRBJ1-2; D is unclear. The CDR3 has 13 amino acids. CDR1 and CDR2 (germline): MNHEY, SVGEGT. Written as DNA, the CDR3 is TGTGCCAGCAATTACTCAGGAAACTATGGCTACACCTTC. Amino acids: CASNYSGNYGYTF.

The V call is TRBV6-1, the J call TRBJ1-2; D call uncertain. The CDR3 loop spans 14 amino acids. Per the germline V gene, CDR1 is MNHNS and CDR2 is SASEGT. The V end was cut by 9 bases, the J end by 5 bases, with 19 bases between. The CDR3 region has the DNA TGTGCCAGTGTCGGGCCAACTCCACCTTATGGCTACACCTTC. It yields the protein CASVGPTPPYGYTF.

With respect to this clonotype: This may arise from a read error, as a much more abundant clone is one base away. The chain recombines TRBV2 with TRBJ2-7; TRBD1 aligns across 10 bases. This CDR3 has 15 residues. Germline CDR1 and CDR2: SNHLY and FYNNEI. V trimming: 3 bases; J trimming: 3 bases; junction bases outside the gene matches: 5. In DNA, the CDR3 is TGTGCCAGCAGTGAGACCGGGACAGGGGTCTACGAGCAGTACTTC. This encodes CASSETGTGVYEQYF.

This clonotype was counted many times. Germline and junction disagree at one end, which may indicate a read error. The chain employs TRBV2 and TRBJ2-4; D ambiguous. Germline V CDR1 and CDR2: SNHLY, FYNNEI. The CDR3 loop spans 14 amino acids. The CDR3 bases are TGTGCCACCAGTGGAGATATGGGCAAAAACATTCAGTACTTC. Its translation is CATSGDMGKNIQYF.

The chain couples TRBV5-1 to TRBJ1-1; tentatively, D is TRBD1 (5 bases). The CDR3 has 15 amino acids. V dropped 4 bases and J dropped 1 base, with 14 bases sitting between them. CDR1 and CDR2 from the germline V gene are SGHRS and YFSETQ. CDR3 region: CASSKSPGGNTEAFF. CDR3 sequence (DNA): TGCGCCAGCAGCAAGAGCCCCGGGGGGAACACTGAAGCTTTCTTT.

This clonotype was seen many times. The chain carries TRBV6-2 or TRBV6-3 and TRBJ2-3; D call uncertain. Per germline, CDR1 MNHEY and CDR2 SVGEGT. The CDR3 is made up of 11 amino acids. V lost 2 bases to trimming and J lost 5 bases, with 2 bases between them. The CDR3 sequence: CASSYEDTQYF. CDR3 sequence (DNA): TGTGCCAGCAGTTACGAAGATACGCAGTATTTT.

The chain uses TRBV19 and TRBJ1-2; tentative D call: TRBD1 (6 bases). The CDR3 runs 17 residues. V shed 3 bases and J shed 1 base, with 18 bases lying between them. The germline V gene has CDR1 LNHDA and CDR2 SQIVND (reference sequence). The CDR3 coding sequence is TGTGCCAGTAGTATCTCTGTAGGAAAGGGGGGTAACTATGGCTACACCTTC. The encoded protein is CASSISVGKGGNYGYTF.

This clonotype was picked up many times. This chain links TRBV9 with TRBJ2-2, with TRBD2 identical over 7 bases. Trimming took 2 bases from V and 7 from J; bases not matched to a gene: 14. The CDR3 loop spans 17 amino acids. The germline V gene encodes CDR1 SGDLS and CDR2 YYNGEE. This chain's CDR3 is CASSVSSYGAGVGELFF. As DNA, the CDR3 is TGTGCCAGCAGCGTTTCTTCGTATGGGGCGGGGGTCGGGGAGCTGTTTTTT.

This clonotype came up many times. The genes are TRBV14 and TRBJ2-5, with a tentative D call TRBD1 (6 bases). With 3 bases removed from V and 0 bases from J, the gap between germline ends came to 8 bases. Germline assignment: CDR1 SGHDN and CDR2 FVKESK. CDR3 size: 14 residues. The CDR3 region has the DNA TGTGCCAGCAGCCACAGGGGAAACCAAGAGACCCAGTACTTC. The encoded protein is CASSHRGNQETQYF.

The chain recombines TRBV3-1 with TRBJ2-7, with 8 bases lining up with TRBD2. V lost 4 bases and J lost 1; bases outside the gene matches: 12. Germline values: CDR1 LGHDT, CDR2 YNNKEL (reference sequence). CDR3 size: 17 residues. DNA for the CDR3: TGTGCCAGCAGCCTAAAAGGCCGCGGGGGGACTTCCTACGAGCAGTACTTC. Translation: CASSLKGRGGTSYEQYF.

The CDR3 DNA follows: TGTGCCAGCAGCCTCGCTTACCGACTAGCGGGAGAGACCCAGTACTTC. Translation gives CASSLAYRLAGETQYF. This chain links TRBV28 with TRBJ2-5, with TRBD2 matching over 10 bases. The V and J ends lost 6 bases and 4 bases, in that order; junction bases with no gene match: 11. The CDR3 extends over 16 amino acids. The germline V gene encodes CDR1 MDHEN and CDR2 SYDVKM.

This clonotype was counted many times. The chain links TRBV5-1 to TRBJ2-7; possible D gene TRBD1, 5 bases. The CDR3 runs 15 residues. The germline gives CDR1 SGHRS, CDR2 YFSETQ. The V end was cut by 4 bases, the J end by 0 bases, with 14 bases between. CDR3 sequence: CASSPIGALSYEQYF. The CDR3 DNA reads TGCGCCAGCAGCCCGATAGGGGCTCTCTCCTACGAGCAGTACTTC. Variable domain in full (rest from reference TRBV5-1 and TRBJ2-7): KAGVTQTPRYLIKTRGQQVTLSCSPISGHRSVSWYQQTPGQGLQFLFEYFSETQRNKGNFPGRFSGRQFSNSRSEMNVSTLELGDSALYLCASSPIGALSYEQYFGPGTRLTVT.

Ten or more counts support this clonotype. The chain links TRBV27 to TRBJ2-7; D is undetermined. The germline V and J ends were trimmed by 3 bases and 2 bases, with 8 bases remaining between them. CDR1 and CDR2 (germline): MNHEY, SMNVEV (reference sequence). The CDR3 sequence is 13 residues long. The CDR3 reads CASSFGNTYEQYF. CDR3 in DNA: TGTGCCAGCAGTTTTGGGAATACCTACGAGCAGTACTTC.

The table lists this clonotype with many counts. J is TRBJ2-6 and V is TRBV5-5; D call uncertain. Trimming cost V 0 bases and J 1 base, with 5 bases left between them. This CDR3 is 15 amino acids long. Germline assignment: CDR1 SGHKS and CDR2 YYEKEE (reference sequence). The CDR3 spells CASSLVASGANVLTF. The CDR3 bases are TGTGCCAGCAGCTTGGTGGCATCTGGGGCCAACGTCCTGACTTTC. The variable domain in full, with the rest retrieved from reference TRBV5-5 and TRBJ2-6, is DAGVTQSPTHLIKTRGQQVTLRCSPISGHKSVSWYQQVLGQGPQFIFQYYEKEERGRGNFPDRFSARQFPNYSSELNVNALLLGDSALYLCASSLVASGANVLTFGAGSRLTVL.

The J gene is TRBJ1-5, the V gene TRBV28; D gene unclear. Germline loops: CDR1 MDHEN, CDR2 SYDVKM. Trimming shortened V by 4 bases and J by 2 bases, and 12 bases separated the two germline ends. The CDR3 sequence is 15 residues long. DNA of the CDR3: TGTGCCAGCAGTTACAGTCAAAAGCGCAATCAGCCCCAGCATTTT. It yields the protein CASSYSQKRNQPQHF.